The sample holds many counts of the clone carrying this T cell receptor (beta chain). The antigen is unknown. The data belong to a study of neurological immune-mediated disorders. Study-wide points: HTLV-1-associated myelopathy had the most TCR clonal expansion, while multiple sclerosis had the least, a level that fell below healthy controls. Association of the multiple sclerosis repertoire cluster with clinical or MRI features was not observed for any feature.

This CDR3 region has 12 residues. CDR1 is DFQATT and CDR2 is SNEGSKA in the germline V gene (reference sequence). Trimming left V 5 bases short and J 1 base short, with 8 bases between. The cDNA came from 5'RACE, which used 10-nucleotide random UMIs. In every sequencing run, more than 180 million TCR-beta sequences were generated from 15-18 subjects. TCRdb analysed the 5' RACE reads with MiXCR anew, one entry per CDR3 protein. The sample holds 25,000 to 35,000 distinct CDR3 sequences, approximately 1.5% seen once. The sample consisted of PBMCs. The rearrangement uses TRBV20-1 and TRBJ1-2, with a possible D match to TRBD1 (5 bases). This receptor was taken from a woman in her twenties or thirties with multiple sclerosis. The CDR3 nucleotides are TGCAGTGCTCAGACAGTTAACTATGGCTACACCTTC. This gives the protein CSAQTVNYGYTF.